This T cell receptor beta chain was sequenced in a study of blood T cell repertoires in COVID-19. Looking at the study overall: Acute and convalescent COVID-19 samples came from the United States, Italy and Spain. PBMCs, B-cell-depleted T cells, or T cells were the source of the cDNA or gDNA that made up the material.

With V trimmed by 6 bases and J by 4 bases, 5 bases remained unmatched. In germline, CDR1 is ENHRY, CDR2 SYGVKD. This CDR3 comprises 14 residues. This clone came up once. Original handling: Estimation of nucleated cell counts was performed using reference gene primer amplification. Assay: immunoSEQ multiplex PCR; the TCRdb copy retains only in-frame clones and omits some. For V, J and clone size, that table is used; D and trimming come from the DNA. The table shows about 120,000 clones, with around 87% occurring only once. The TCR originated in a man in his fifties or sixties with acute or convalescent COVID-19. Material: peripheral blood. The chain is built from TRBV10-3 and TRBJ1-3; TRBD1 matches 8 bases. The CDR3 coding sequence is TGTGCCATCAGAGTGGACAGGGCCGGAAACACCATATATTTT. This translates into CAIRVDRAGNTIYF.